This is a list of T cell receptor beta chains from one sample in a study of T cells in Graves' hyperthyroidism and ophthalmopathy. TCRdb re-analysed the multiplex PCR reads in MiXCR, keeping a single row per CDR3 protein. Of fewer than 450,000 distinct CDR3 sequences in the sample, roughly 15% were seen once. Sequencing was performed on blood. The receptors were gathered from a woman aged 25 to 39 with Graves' hyperthyroidism that later progressed to Graves' ophthalmopathy. Each CDR3 is given with its conserved first and last residue. The D gene is left open where the match is weak. A row's size may be missing; if present it is once, few, many or a size class.

clone_size	v_call	j_call	d_call	cdr3_aa	cdr3_nt
NA	TRBV7-9	TRBJ1-1	NA	CASSLGVEAFF	TGTGCCAGCAGCTTAGGGGTTGAAGCTTTCTTT
many	TRBV2	TRBJ1-3	TRBD1	CASRMTWGQGPTGNTIYF	TGTGCCAGCAGGATGACGTGGGGACAGGGGCCTACTGGAAACACCATATATTTT
few	TRBV25-1	TRBJ2-7	TRBD2	CASSDSGGFYEQYF	TGTGCCAGCAGTGACAGCGGGGGTTTCTACGAGCAGTACTTC
NA	TRBV20-1	TRBJ2-2	NA	CSARGHKGTGELFF	TGCAGTGCTAGAGGCCATAAAGGCACCGGGGAGCTGTTTTTT
many	TRBV2	TRBJ1-5	NA	CASSEGRRSRGPQHF	TGTGCCAGCAGTGAAGGGAGACGGTCTAGGGGGCCCCAGCATTTT
few	TRBV28	TRBJ1-5	TRBD1	CASSLSTGGGHQPQHF	TGTGCCAGCAGTTTATCTACAGGGGGCGGTCATCAGCCCCAGCATTTT
many	TRBV25-1	TRBJ1-5	NA	CASRSSDDQADQPQHF	TGTGCCAGCAGGAGCAGTGATGACCAGGCCGATCAGCCCCAGCATTTT
many	TRBV18	TRBJ2-3	NA	CASSPPGQFANTDTQYF	TGTGCCAGCTCACCACCGGGTCAGTTCGCAAACACAGATACGCAGTATTTT
many	TRBV6-6	TRBJ2-5	NA	CASSYDRSETQYF	TGTGCCAGCAGTTACGACCGCTCGGAGACCCAGTACTTC
many	TRBV19	TRBJ2-7	NA	CASSNRNYEQYF	TGTGCCAGTAGTAACCGGAATTACGAGCAGTACTTC
NA	TRBV30	TRBJ2-7	TRBD2	CAWSLAGGNEQYF	TGTGCCTGGAGCTTAGCGGGAGGTAACGAGCAGTACTTC
many	TRBV29-1	TRBJ2-1	TRBD2	CSVEGTSGSRSYNEQFF	TGCAGCGTTGAGGGGACTAGCGGGAGTCGGTCCTACAATGAGCAGTTCTTC
NA	TRBV18	TRBJ1-1	NA	CASSPPRVGSTEAFF	TGTGCCAGCTCACCACCGCGGGTTGGGAGCACTGAAGCTTTCTTT
NA	TRBV20-1	TRBJ2-2	TRBD1	CSAEQGARISGELFF	TGCAGTGCGGAACAGGGGGCGCGGATTAGTGGGGAGCTGTTTTTT
many	TRBV6-1	TRBJ2-7	NA	CASSSTSGGGGEQYF	TGTGCCAGCAGCTCCACGTCAGGGGGAGGAGGCGAGCAGTACTTC
many	TRBV6-2/TRBV6-3	TRBJ2-2	NA	CASSYSRGANTGELFF	TGTGCCAGCAGTTACTCACGGGGCGCGAACACCGGGGAGCTGTTTTTT
few	TRBV11-2	TRBJ2-2	NA	CASRRGSFGELFF	TGTGCCAGCAGACGGGGCAGTTTCGGGGAGCTGTTTTTT
NA	TRBV27	TRBJ2-1	TRBD2	CASSLGTSGGEQFF	TGTGCCAGCAGTTTGGGGACTAGCGGTGGTGAGCAGTTCTTC
few	TRBV5-1	TRBJ1-2	NA	CASTNDGSGGMGYTF	TGCGCCAGCACCAACGACGGATCGGGAGGAATGGGCTACACCTTC
many	TRBV11-2	TRBJ1-1	NA	CASSFGAGVTEAFF	TGTGCCAGCAGCTTCGGGGCGGGGGTCACTGAAGCTTTCTTT
few	TRBV20-1	TRBJ2-3	TRBD2	CSARVSGVLRSTQYF	TGCAGTGCTAGAGTTAGCGGGGTCCTTAGGAGTACGCAGTATTTT
NA	TRBV20-1	TRBJ1-1	TRBD1	CSASSRTGNTEAFF	TGCAGTGCTAGTAGTCGGACAGGGAACACTGAAGCTTTCTTT
many	TRBV2	TRBJ2-7	NA	CASSTGTFSYEQYF	TGTGCCAGCAGTACCGGGACATTCTCCTACGAGCAGTACTTC
NA	TRBV28	TRBJ2-7	NA	CASNQQGVDYEQYF	TGTGCCAGCAATCAACAGGGCGTAGACTACGAGCAGTACTTC
many	TRBV3-1	TRBJ2-1	NA	CASSQGEGQFF	TGTGCCAGCAGCCAGGGGGAAGGGCAGTTCTTC
many	TRBV30	TRBJ1-1	NA	CASARGYEAFF	TGTGCCTCGGCGCGAGGCTATGAAGCTTTCTTT
NA	TRBV7-9	TRBJ2-7	TRBD1	CASSSADRARNYEQYF	TGTGCCAGCAGCTCCGCTGACAGGGCTCGGAACTACGAGCAGTACTTC
NA	TRBV4-1	TRBJ2-5	NA	CASSQETRGQETQYF	TGCGCCAGCAGCCAAGAGACCAGGGGACAAGAGACCCAGTACTTC
many	TRBV19	TRBJ1-1	NA	CASSITGIEDTEAFF	TGTGCCAGTAGTATCACAGGGATTGAGGACACTGAAGCTTTCTTT
many	TRBV5-1	TRBJ2-1	NA	CASSLGQGSNEQFF	TGCGCCAGCAGCTTGGGTCAGGGCAGCAATGAGCAGTTCTTC
many	TRBV11-2	TRBJ2-1	NA	CASSLDFVDEQFF	TGTGCCAGCAGCTTAGATTTTGTTGATGAGCAGTTCTTC
many	TRBV7-9	TRBJ1-1	NA	CASSPQSTEAFF	TGTGCCAGCAGCCCCCAGAGCACTGAAGCTTTCTTT
many	TRBV28	TRBJ1-6	TRBD1	CASSLWDRLRSPLHF	TGTGCCAGCAGCCTCTGGGACAGGTTACGATCACCCCTCCACTTT
many	TRBV5-1	TRBJ1-5	TRBD1	CASSGTGEDQPQHF	TGCGCCAGCAGCGGGACAGGGGAGGATCAGCCCCAGCATTTT
NA	TRBV28	TRBJ2-1	NA	CASSFGQMNEQFF	TGTGCCAGCAGTTTTGGTCAGATGAATGAGCAGTTCTTC
many	TRBV20-1	TRBJ2-7	TRBD2	CSARALALFEGEQYF	TGCAGTGCTAGAGCACTAGCGCTATTCGAAGGCGAGCAGTACTTC
many	TRBV28	TRBJ2-7	TRBD2	CASSPGGGRGGRTYEQYF	TGTGCCAGCAGCCCCGGGGGAGGCCGCGGCGGGAGGACCTACGAGCAGTACTTC
many	TRBV29-1	TRBJ2-1	TRBD2	CSVEIQTSGSVRYEQFF	TGCAGCGTTGAGATCCAGACTAGCGGGAGTGTGAGGTATGAGCAGTTCTTC
many	TRBV20-1	TRBJ1-2	NA	CSAIPGGGKSPYGYTF	TGCAGTGCCATCCCGGGGGGCGGTAAATCACCCTATGGCTACACCTTC
few	TRBV19	TRBJ2-1	NA	CASSHSHGNEQFF	TGTGCCAGTAGTCACTCCCATGGCAATGAGCAGTTCTTC
many	TRBV19	TRBJ1-1	TRBD1	CASSTRQGSNTEAFF	TGTGCCAGTAGTACCAGACAGGGTTCGAACACTGAAGCTTTCTTT
many	TRBV6-1	TRBJ2-1	TRBD1	CASSIGTGNEQFF	TGTGCCAGCAGCATCGGGACAGGGAATGAGCAGTTCTTC
many	TRBV27	TRBJ2-7	NA	CASKIRRGPYEQYF	TGTGCCAGCAAAATAAGGCGGGGCCCCTACGAGCAGTACTTC
NA	TRBV5-8	TRBJ2-5	NA	CASSFPDHTYQETQYF	TGTGCCAGCAGCTTCCCCGACCACACGTACCAAGAGACCCAGTACTTC
many	TRBV27	TRBJ2-1	NA	CASSPRVAGRGNEQFF	TGTGCCAGCAGTCCCCGGGTGGCAGGGAGAGGTAATGAGCAGTTCTTC
many	TRBV7-9	TRBJ2-5	NA	CASSRTRDWEETQYF	TGTGCCAGCAGCAGGACCCGGGACTGGGAAGAGACCCAGTACTTC
few	TRBV5-6	TRBJ1-5	NA	CASSLWQGGNQPQHF	TGTGCCAGCAGCTTGTGGCAGGGCGGCAATCAGCCCCAGCATTTT
NA	TRBV4-1	TRBJ1-3	NA	CASSQARVGDSGNTIYF	TGCGCCAGCAGCCAAGCACGGGTAGGAGACTCTGGAAACACCATATATTTT
many	TRBV12-3/TRBV12-4	TRBJ1-1	NA	CASSPGQDTEAFF	TGTGCCAGCAGTCCCGGGCAGGACACTGAAGCTTTCTTT
many	TRBV28	TRBJ1-2	NA	CASSEGGTFRANYGYTF	TGTGCCAGCAGTGAGGGGGGGACGTTTAGAGCTAACTATGGCTACACCTTC
few	TRBV5-8	TRBJ2-2	NA	CASSLGWGPNTGELFF	TGTGCCAGCAGCTTGGGATGGGGGCCTAACACCGGGGAGCTGTTTTTT
NA	TRBV20-1	TRBJ2-2	TRBD1	CSASFGDRGGTGELFF	TGCAGTGCTAGTTTCGGGGACAGGGGAGGCACCGGGGAGCTGTTTTTT